This T cell receptor beta chain was sequenced in a study of OX40 agonist ivuxolimab in advanced cancers. This clone has just a few counts. The CDR3 runs to 13 residues. Per the germline V gene, CDR1 is KGHSH and CDR2 is LQKENI. V was clipped by 6 bases and J by 4 bases; unmatched bases: 5. Produced via immunoSEQ multiplex PCR; TCRdb's table is partial and in-frame only. The sample yields some 68,000 clones, more than 85% seen once. The sample was CD4+ or CD8+ T cells sorted from blood, taken in a trial of the OX40 agonist ivuxolimab. The chain recombines TRBV18 with TRBJ1-1, with TRBD1 matching over 7 bases. The receptor was derived from an adult with an advanced solid tumor such as melanoma, head and neck, liver or kidney cancer. CDR3 sequence (DNA): TGTGCCAGCTCTACAGGGGTGACCACTGAAGCTTTCTTT. Translating gives CASSTGVTTEAFF.